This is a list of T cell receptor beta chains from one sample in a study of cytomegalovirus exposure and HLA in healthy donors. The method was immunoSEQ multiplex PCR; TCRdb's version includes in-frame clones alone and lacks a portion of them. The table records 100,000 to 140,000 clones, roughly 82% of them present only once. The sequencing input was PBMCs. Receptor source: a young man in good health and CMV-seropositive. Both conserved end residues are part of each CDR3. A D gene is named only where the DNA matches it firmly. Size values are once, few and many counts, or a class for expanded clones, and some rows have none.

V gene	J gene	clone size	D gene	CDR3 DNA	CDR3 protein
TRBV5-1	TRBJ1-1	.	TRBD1	TGCGCCAGCAGCCCGGGACAGGACCATAGCTACGGTGAAGCTTTCTTT	CASSPGQDHSYGEAFF
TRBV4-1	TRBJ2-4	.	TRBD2	TGCGCCAGCAGCCCAGGCCTCGCGGGGGGTACTACCAAAAACAGTCAGTACTTC	CASSPGLAGGTTKNSQYF
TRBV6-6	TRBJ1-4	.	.	TGTGCCAGCAGTTACCCGCAGGGGAAGACTAATGAAAAACTGTTTTTT	CASSYPQGKTNEKLFF
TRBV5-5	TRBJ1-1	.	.	TGTGCCAGCAGCATCGGACTCCGCGAAGCTTTCTTT	CASSIGLREAFF
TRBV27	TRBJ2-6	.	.	TGTGCCAGCAGTGCCCTCTGGTCTGGGGCCAACGGCCTGACTTTC	CASSALWSGANGLTF
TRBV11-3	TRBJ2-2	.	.	TGTGCCAGCAGCTTAGACGGCGGATACACCGGGGAGCTGTTTTTT	CASSLDGGYTGELFF
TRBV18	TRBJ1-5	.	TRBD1	TGTGCCAGCTCACCAGCGGACAGGGGAGTGCCTCAGCCCCAGCATTTT	CASSPADRGVPQPQHF
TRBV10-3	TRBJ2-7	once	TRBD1	TGTGCCATCAGGACAGGGAAAGGAGGTGACGAGCAGTACTTC	CAIRTGKGGDEQYF
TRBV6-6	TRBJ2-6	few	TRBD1	TGTGCCAGCCTGACAGGGCACGTCCTGACTTTC	CASLTGHVLTF
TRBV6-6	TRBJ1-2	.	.	TGTGCCAGCAGCCCAGGGGTATCTAACTATGGCTACACCTTC	CASSPGVSNYGYTF
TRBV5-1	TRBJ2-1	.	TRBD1	TGCGCCAGCAGCGCCAATCTCCGGGACAGCGCGAACAATGAGCAGTTCTTC	CASSANLRDSANNEQFF
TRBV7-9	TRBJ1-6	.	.	TGTTCCAGCAGCACACAGGGTGAATCACCCCTCCACTTT	CSSSTQGESPLHF
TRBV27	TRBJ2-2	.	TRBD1	TGTGCCAGCAGTAAAAACAGGGGTCGAGGCACCGGGGAGCTGTTTTTT	CASSKNRGRGTGELFF
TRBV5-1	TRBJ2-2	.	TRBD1	TGCGCCAGCAGCGCGGGGACAGGGCGAACCGGGGAGCTGTTTTTT	CASSAGTGRTGELFF
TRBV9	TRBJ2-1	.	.	TGTGCCAGCACATCCCGGGATGTTGAAGGTGAGCAGTTCTTC	CASTSRDVEGEQFF
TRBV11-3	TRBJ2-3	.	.	TGTGCCAGCAGCTACGTCCCGTACAGGGTCAGGAGCACAGATACGCAGTATTTT	CASSYVPYRVRSTDTQYF
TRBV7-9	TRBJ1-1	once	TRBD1	TGTGCCAGCAGCGGACGGACAGGGGGAACTGAAGCTTTCTTT	CASSGRTGGTEAFF
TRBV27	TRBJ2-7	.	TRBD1	TGTGCCAGCAGTTTTCAGGGGGTGATGTCCTACGAGCAGTACTTC	CASSFQGVMSYEQYF
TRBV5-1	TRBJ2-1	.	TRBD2	TGCGCCAGCAGCTTGGTAGCGGGGGGGTCGTACAATGAGCAGTTCTTC	CASSLVAGGSYNEQFF
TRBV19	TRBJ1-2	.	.	TGTGCCAGTAGGATAGAAGGACAGACTTATGGCTACACCTTC	CASRIEGQTYGYTF
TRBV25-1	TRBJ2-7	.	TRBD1	TGTGCCAGCAGTGGGGGACAGGGGGCGGACGAGCAGTACTTC	CASSGGQGADEQYF
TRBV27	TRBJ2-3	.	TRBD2	TGTGCCAGCAGCCTCAGTAGCGGGGGGGCAAATACGCAGTATTTT	CASSLSSGGANTQYF
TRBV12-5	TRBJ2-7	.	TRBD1	TGTGCTAATGGTTTGAAAGAACCGCAAATGGGACAGTACTACGAGCAGTACTTC	CANGLKEPQMGQYYEQYF
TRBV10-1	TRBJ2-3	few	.	TGCGCCAGCAGAGGCGGAGTAACAGATACGCAGTATTTT	CASRGGVTDTQYF
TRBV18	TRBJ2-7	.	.	TGTGCCAGCTCACTTTTCAGGGAGGACGAGCAGTACTTC	CASSLFREDEQYF
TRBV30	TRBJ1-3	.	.	TGTGCCTGGAGTCCATCCGGGACACGAATATATTTT	CAWSPSGTRIYF
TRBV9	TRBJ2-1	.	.	TGTGCCAGCAGCGACGGGGACAATTTGAACCCCTACAATGAGCAGTTCTTC	CASSDGDNLNPYNEQFF
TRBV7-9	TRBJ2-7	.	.	TGTGCCAGCAGCCTTACACCAAACCTTACCTTC	CASSLTPNLTF
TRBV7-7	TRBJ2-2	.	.	TGTGCCAGCAGCTTAAGCCCCAGGTCAGACACCGGGGAGCTGTTTTTT	CASSLSPRSDTGELFF
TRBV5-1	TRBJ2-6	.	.	TGCGCCAGCAGTTTGGCCTCTGGGGCCAACGGCCTGACTTTC	CASSLASGANGLTF
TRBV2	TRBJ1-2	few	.	TGTGCCAGCAGTGGTGCCCGCGATGGCTACACCTTC	CASSGARDGYTF
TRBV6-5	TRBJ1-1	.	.	TGTGCCAGCAGTTATAGTCTCTCTGGGAACACTGAAGCTTTCTTT	CASSYSLSGNTEAFF
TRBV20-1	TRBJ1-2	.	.	TGCAGTGGCCGGGACTTGGGAGGCTACACCTTC	CSGRDLGGYTF
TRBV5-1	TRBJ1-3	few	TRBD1	TGCGCCAGCAGCCCTACCGACAGGGTAAACACCATATATTTT	CASSPTDRVNTIYF
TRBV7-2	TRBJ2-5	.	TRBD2	TGTGCCAGCAGTTGGACTAGCGGTCTTCAAGAGACCCAGTACTTC	CASSWTSGLQETQYF
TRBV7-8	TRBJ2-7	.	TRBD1	TGTGCCAGCAGCTTACCGTTAAAACTCAGACAGGGGGCGTTTGACGAGCAGTACTTC	CASSLPLKLRQGAFDEQYF
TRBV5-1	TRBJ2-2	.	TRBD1	TGCGCCAGCAGCCGGGACAGGAACACCGGGGAGCTGTTTTTT	CASSRDRNTGELFF
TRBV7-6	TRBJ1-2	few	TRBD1	TGTGCCAGCAGCTTAGAGGCCAGGGGGCGAGAGGGATACACCTTC	CASSLEARGREGYTF
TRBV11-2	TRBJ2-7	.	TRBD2	TGTGCCAGCAGCTTACCCCGGACTAGCGACACCTACGAGCAGTACTTC	CASSLPRTSDTYEQYF
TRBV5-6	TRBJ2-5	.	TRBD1	TGTGCCAGCAGCTCGGACAGGGCGATCACCCAGTACTTC	CASSSDRAITQYF
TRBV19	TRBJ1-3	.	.	TGTGCCACCCGAATGGGGCCTTTGGGCACAAACTCTGGAAACACCATATATTTT	CATRMGPLGTNSGNTIYF
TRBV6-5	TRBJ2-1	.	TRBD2	TGTGCCAGCAGTTATACTAGCGGGGATCAGCAGTTCTTC	CASSYTSGDQQFF
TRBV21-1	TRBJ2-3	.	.	TGTGCCAGCATCCCCGAGTCGACGGAGCCTAGCACAGATACGCAGTATTTT	CASIPESTEPSTDTQYF
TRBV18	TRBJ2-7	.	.	TGTGCCAGCTCACCACAGGGGGCCTACGAGCAGTACTTC	CASSPQGAYEQYF
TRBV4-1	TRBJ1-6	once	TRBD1	TGCGCCAGCAGCCAAGCGGAGACAGGGATCAAGTCACCCCTCCACTTT	CASSQAETGIKSPLHF
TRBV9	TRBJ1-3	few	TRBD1	TGTGCCAGCAGCGTAGGGCCCGGACAGGGGGCATTTGGAAACACCATATATTTT	CASSVGPGQGAFGNTIYF
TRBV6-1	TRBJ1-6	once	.	TGTGCCAGCAGCGGGGACTATAATTCACCCCTCCACTTT	CASSGDYNSPLHF
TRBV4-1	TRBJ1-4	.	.	TGCGCCAGCAGCCAAGAGGCCAGCGCAACTAATGAAAAACTGTTTTTT	CASSQEASATNEKLFF
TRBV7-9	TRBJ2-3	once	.	TGTGCCAGCAGCTTAATAGGAGGGGCAGATACGCAGTATTTT	CASSLIGGADTQYF
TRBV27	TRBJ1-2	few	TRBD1	TGTGCCAGCAGCACAGAACCGGGACAGGGGTATGGCTACACCTTC	CASSTEPGQGYGYTF
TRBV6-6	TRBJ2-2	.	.	TGTGCCAGCAGTTATGCAGGGGATTGGGGGGAGCTGTTTTTT	CASSYAGDWGELFF
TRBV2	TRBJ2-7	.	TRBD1	TGTGCCAGCAGGGATGACAGGGGGATCCACGAGCAGTACTTC	CASRDDRGIHEQYF
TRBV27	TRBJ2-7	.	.	TGTGCCAGCAGTTACCTCGTGGGGCTCTACGAGCAGTACTTC	CASSYLVGLYEQYF
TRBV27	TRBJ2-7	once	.	TGTGCCAGCAGTTTACGCCCTTCTTACGAGCAGTACTTC	CASSLRPSYEQYF
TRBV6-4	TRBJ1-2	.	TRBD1	TGTGCCAGCAGTGACCCCGGACAGGGAATACCGAGGGAGTATGGCTACACCTTC	CASSDPGQGIPREYGYTF